Listed below are T cell receptor beta chains from one sample, sequenced in a study of T cell responses to AZD1222 COVID-19 vaccine. Produced via immunoSEQ multiplex PCR; TCRdb's table is partial and in-frame only. The sample includes roughly 140,000 clones, roughly 90% of them seen just once. The source material was peripheral blood, sampled on day 0 of AZD1222 vaccination. The source is an adult in good health. Both conserved end residues are part of each CDR3. Each record gives: J gene, V gene, D gene, CDR3 protein. The D gene is left open where the match is weak.

J: TRBJ1-3; V: TRBV28; D: -; CDR3: CASSSSGSGNTIYF
J: TRBJ1-2; V: TRBV7-9; D: -; CDR3: CASSSREPGHYGYTF
J: TRBJ2-7; V: TRBV5-4; D: TRBD1; CDR3: CASSLGTGIFYEQYF
J: TRBJ2-1; V: TRBV2; D: TRBD2; CDR3: CASRDTGTSGIF
J: TRBJ2-2; V: TRBV24-1; D: TRBD1; CDR3: CATSDFRQGANTGELFF
J: TRBJ2-3; V: TRBV7-9; D: -; CDR3: CASSLAALGGTDTQYF
J: TRBJ2-7; V: TRBV3-1/TRBV3-2; D: -; CDR3: CASSQAGSYEQYF
J: TRBJ2-3; V: TRBV4-1; D: -; CDR3: CASQGRGGADTQYF
J: TRBJ2-7; V: TRBV12-3/TRBV12-4; D: TRBD1; CDR3: CASTFRQGYEQYF
J: TRBJ1-5; V: TRBV6-5; D: -; CDR3: CASSHNREAQPQHF
J: TRBJ2-5; V: TRBV9; D: -; CDR3: CASSDSVSGETQYF
J: TRBJ2-1; V: TRBV24-1; D: -; CDR3: CATSDTRARASFGGQFF
J: TRBJ2-3; V: TRBV27; D: TRBD2; CDR3: CASSSPLAVPRDTQYF
J: TRBJ1-2; V: TRBV30; D: TRBD1; CDR3: CAWSADREHVAGYTF
J: TRBJ1-1; V: TRBV27; D: -; CDR3: CASSSRRGGTEAFF
J: TRBJ2-1; V: TRBV7-6; D: TRBD2; CDR3: CASSSRLAGVLNEQFF
J: TRBJ1-5; V: TRBV28; D: -; CDR3: CATSWSNQPQHF
J: TRBJ2-1; V: TRBV5-1; D: TRBD2; CDR3: CASSPRTSAPGNEQFF
J: TRBJ2-7; V: TRBV15; D: -; CDR3: CATSRAHRFEQYF
J: TRBJ1-5; V: TRBV6-5; D: -; CDR3: CASSPARVNQPQHF
J: TRBJ2-1; V: TRBV3-1/TRBV3-2; D: -; CDR3: CASSQGGWRRPSYNEQFF
J: TRBJ2-2; V: TRBV18; D: -; CDR3: CASSPRANTGELFF
J: TRBJ2-1; V: TRBV3-1/TRBV3-2; D: TRBD2; CDR3: CASSRSVGLADSYNEQFF
J: TRBJ2-1; V: TRBV9; D: -; CDR3: CASSPGPTYNEQFF
J: TRBJ2-3; V: TRBV13; D: -; CDR3: CASSVARERATDTQYF
J: TRBJ2-7; V: TRBV5-1; D: -; CDR3: CASFLRPLMGEQYF
J: TRBJ2-3; V: TRBV30; D: TRBD2; CDR3: CAGLRTGGGADTQYF
J: TRBJ2-1; V: TRBV28; D: -; CDR3: CASRGASSYNEQFF
J: TRBJ2-1; V: TRBV5-6; D: -; CDR3: CASSFKVRSSYNEQFF
J: TRBJ1-6; V: TRBV2; D: -; CDR3: CAYRVGSSSPLHF
J: TRBJ1-5; V: TRBV27; D: TRBD1; CDR3: CASSYHRGMSNQPQHF
J: TRBJ2-7; V: TRBV15; D: TRBD2; CDR3: CATSRDLIAGGGEQYF
J: TRBJ2-3; V: TRBV25-1; D: -; CDR3: CASSEFGGRGTDTQYF
J: TRBJ2-1; V: TRBV18; D: TRBD2; CDR3: CASSPLLAGAGNNEQFF
J: TRBJ1-1; V: TRBV11-2; D: -; CDR3: CASSSIRGGTEAFF
J: TRBJ2-7; V: TRBV5-5; D: -; CDR3: CASSPGLGLRQYF
J: TRBJ2-5; V: TRBV3-1/TRBV3-2; D: -; CDR3: CASSRARAQYF
J: TRBJ1-1; V: TRBV3-1/TRBV3-2; D: -; CDR3: CASSQAINTEAFF
J: TRBJ2-2; V: TRBV5-8; D: TRBD1; CDR3: CASSLQGAGELFF
J: TRBJ2-1; V: TRBV24-1; D: TRBD2; CDR3: CATSSSSGSNEQFF
J: TRBJ1-3; V: TRBV5-1; D: -; CDR3: CASSAGDSGNTIYF
J: TRBJ1-5; V: TRBV4-1; D: TRBD1; CDR3: CASSQGDRDNQPQHF
J: TRBJ2-7; V: TRBV30; D: TRBD1; CDR3: CAWSRGTGVVYEQYF
J: TRBJ1-3; V: TRBV6-1; D: TRBD1; CDR3: CASSEPGQGGGNTIYF
J: TRBJ2-7; V: TRBV5-1; D: TRBD2; CDR3: CASSGLAGVNEQYF
J: TRBJ2-7; V: TRBV12-3/TRBV12-4; D: -; CDR3: CASSFFGPYEQYF
J: TRBJ1-3; V: TRBV7-8; D: -; CDR3: CASSSPEFGNTIYF
J: TRBJ1-2; V: TRBV4-1; D: -; CDR3: CASSQSIIGGYTF
J: TRBJ1-2; V: TRBV30; D: -; CDR3: CAWMGFWGSGYYGYTF
J: TRBJ2-7; V: TRBV18; D: -; CDR3: CASSSPGDGYEQYF
J: TRBJ2-7; V: TRBV10-1; D: TRBD1; CDR3: CASSEAGTGFHEQYF
J: TRBJ2-2; V: TRBV11-2; D: TRBD2; CDR3: CASSSSRLAGELFF
J: TRBJ2-2; V: TRBV5-1; D: TRBD1; CDR3: CASSLAGQGAYAGELFF
J: TRBJ2-7; V: TRBV6-5; D: TRBD1; CDR3: CASRYRGHPYEQYF
J: TRBJ2-5; V: TRBV9; D: -; CDR3: CASSSGGRVETQYF
J: TRBJ2-7; V: TRBV11-2; D: -; CDR3: CASSLGVRLGEQYF
J: TRBJ2-1; V: TRBV18; D: TRBD1; CDR3: CASSSGQASSYNEQFF
J: TRBJ2-2; V: TRBV5-4; D: TRBD2; CDR3: CASSLAGGAGELFF
J: TRBJ1-1; V: TRBV6-5; D: -; CDR3: CASTKTGNEAFF
J: TRBJ2-3; V: TRBV7-3; D: TRBD2; CDR3: CASSSGLAADTQYF